This T cell receptor (beta chain) was sequenced during a study of cytomegalovirus exposure and HLA in healthy donors. Comment on this clone: Its specificity is unknown.

The donors comprised healthy bone marrow donors. The PCR ran on 60 Vbeta and 13 Jbeta primers. Generated by immunoSEQ multiplex PCR, the TCRdb table keeps only in-frame clones and is missing some. The data contain about 150,000 clones, 66% of them singletons. Looked up from germline, CDR1 is KGHSH and CDR2 is LQKENI. Trimming cost V 0 bases and J 7 bases; bases outside gene matches: 5. The CDR3 contains 14 residues. Study-wide results and limits: Most TCR sequences were rare, but some public TCRs occurred in many donors. A later look showed TCR association rates differing by HLA locus, highest for DRB1 and lowest for HLA-C. The authors later found most CMV-associated TCR beta chains appeared HLA-restricted.

This clonotype was sampled from a human donor in good health. Sequencing was carried out using PBMCs. The chain couples TRBV18 to TRBJ1-2; 7 bases are shared with TRBD1. For the CDR3, the DNA is TGTGCCAGCTCACCACCCGGAGGGGGCTCTGGCTACACCTTC. Protein: CASSPPGGGSGYTF.